The rows below give T cell receptor beta chains drawn from one sample of a study of T cells in Graves' hyperthyroidism and ophthalmopathy. TCRdb processed the multiplex PCR reads anew with MiXCR; each CDR3 protein has one entry. This table holds approximately 500,000 distinct CDR3 sequences, about 43% found once. Sequencing used peripheral blood or thyroid tissue (not recorded which). These receptor sequences come from a woman under 30 with Graves' hyperthyroidism. The CDR3 runs from the conserved cysteine through the conserved F or W. The order of the fields is D gene, clone size, J gene, V gene, CDR3 protein, CDR3 DNA. D genes are given only for firm matches. Clone size is not always given. Where it is, it says once, few, many or a class for expanded clones.

NA | many | TRBJ1-2 | TRBV11-2 | CASSPAWQYGYTF | TGTGCCAGCAGCCCGGCATGGCAGTATGGCTACACCTTC
NA | many | TRBJ1-5 | TRBV10-3 | CAISESAGGRDQPQHF | TGTGCCATCAGTGAGTCGGCCGGGGGGCGGGATCAGCCCCAGCATTTT
TRBD2 | many | TRBJ2-7 | TRBV12-3/TRBV12-4 | CASSFSAGAYEQYF | TGTGCCAGCAGTTTTTCAGCGGGAGCCTACGAGCAGTACTTC
NA | many | TRBJ2-2 | TRBV29-1 | CSARPGELFF | TGCAGCGCCCGGCCTGGGGAGCTGTTTTTT
NA | NA | TRBJ1-2 | TRBV9 | CASSVDPGYGHTF | TGTGCCAGCAGCGTAGACCCGGGATATGGCCACACCTTC
NA | many | TRBJ1-5 | TRBV2 | CASSETGRARPNQPQHF | TGTGCCAGCAGTGAAACAGGAAGGGCCCGCCCCAATCAGCCCCAGCATTTT
NA | many | TRBJ1-5 | TRBV19 | CASSMGRDQPQHF | TGTGCCAGTAGTATGGGTAGAGATCAGCCCCAGCATTTT
TRBD2 | NA | TRBJ2-1 | TRBV20-1 | CSARDLGGSSYNEQFF | TGCAGTGCTAGAGATCTTGGCGGGAGCTCCTACAATGAGCAGTTCTTC
NA | NA | TRBJ2-3 | TRBV7-3 | CASGGGPADTQYF | TGTGCCAGCGGAGGCGGGCCGGCAGATACGCAGTATTTT
NA | NA | TRBJ1-3 | TRBV7-2 | CASSSSGQSGNTIYF | TGTGCCAGCAGCTCGTCCGGACAGAGCGGAAACACCATATATTTT
TRBD1 | NA | TRBJ1-2 | TRBV28 | CAINAIRDSGTINYGYTF | TGTGCCATCAACGCCATCCGGGACAGTGGGACCATTAACTATGGCTACACCTTC
NA | many | TRBJ1-3 | TRBV7-8 | CASSPWDANSGNTIYF | TGTGCCAGCAGCCCCTGGGACGCCAACTCTGGAAACACCATATATTTT
TRBD1 | many | TRBJ2-5 | TRBV6-6 | CASSLPGTGEETQYF | TGTGCCAGCAGTCTACCAGGGACAGGGGAAGAGACCCAGTACTTC
NA | NA | TRBJ2-7 | TRBV3-1 | CASSQDPGRVGAYEQYF | TGTGCCAGCAGCCAAGATCCTGGGCGAGTGGGGGCTTACGAGCAGTACTTC
TRBD1 | NA | TRBJ1-1 | TRBV19 | CASSSSGTGITEAFF | TGTGCCAGTAGTAGCTCCGGGACAGGGATCACTGAAGCTTTCTTT
NA | NA | TRBJ1-1 | TRBV3-1 | CASSQLGRNTKAFF | TGTGCCAGCAGCCAACTAGGACGGAACACTAAAGCTTTCTTT
NA | NA | TRBJ2-7 | TRBV11-3 | CASSVLHGAYEQYF | TGTGCCAGCAGCGTCCTACACGGGGCCTACGAGCAGTACTTC
NA | NA | TRBJ1-4 | TRBV4-1 | CASSQAGTKDEKLFF | TGCGCCAGCAGCCAGGCCGGGACGAAGGATGAAAAACTGTTTTTT
NA | NA | TRBJ1-2 | TRBV20-1 | CSASSQAASSYGYTF | TGCAGTGCTAGTAGTCAGGCGGCGAGTTCCTATGGCTACACCTTC
NA | many | TRBJ1-5 | TRBV20-1 | CSARRGNQPQHF | TGCAGTGCTAGACGGGGAAATCAGCCCCAGCATTTT
NA | many | TRBJ2-7 | TRBV6-1 | CASSEAIGPTYEQYF | TGTGCCAGCAGTGAAGCGATCGGCCCAACCTACGAGCAGTACTTC
NA | many | TRBJ2-7 | TRBV6-6 | CASSYLTRGGPYEQYF | TGTGCCAGCAGTTACTTGACCCGGGGAGGACCCTACGAGCAGTACTTC
TRBD2 | NA | TRBJ2-7 | TRBV5-6 | CASSKVPSGSGEQYF | TGTGCCAGCAGCAAAGTTCCTAGCGGGAGTGGAGAGCAGTACTTC
NA | many | TRBJ1-4 | TRBV7-9 | CASSFPGHQLFF | TGTGCCAGCAGCTTCCCGGGACACCAACTGTTTTTT
NA | NA | TRBJ2-5 | TRBV12-3/TRBV12-4 | CASRHRGAGKETQYF | TGTGCCAGCAGGCACAGAGGTGCGGGTAAAGAGACCCAGTACTTC
NA | NA | TRBJ2-7 | TRBV11-2 | CASSARGGSYEQYF | TGTGCCAGCAGCGCCAGGGGGGGCTCCTACGAGCAGTACTTC
TRBD1 | NA | TRBJ1-2 | TRBV29-1 | CSVPTGGASDYGYTF | TGCAGCGTGCCGACAGGGGGCGCCTCTGACTATGGCTACACCTTC
TRBD1 | many | TRBJ2-2 | TRBV5-1 | CACGQGQNTGELFF | TGCGCCTGCGGACAGGGCCAAAACACCGGGGAGCTGTTTTTT
TRBD2 | once | TRBJ2-7 | TRBV7-2 | CASSPGGLAGGNEQYF | TGTGCCAGCAGCCCAGGGGGGCTAGCGGGAGGGAATGAGCAGTACTTC
NA | few | TRBJ2-7 | TRBV7-2 | CASSYSGTYSYEQYF | TGTGCCAGCAGTTATAGTGGCACCTACTCCTACGAGCAGTACTTC
NA | NA | TRBJ2-1 | TRBV10-3 | CAISESGSEQFF | TGTGCCATCAGTGAGTCGGGGAGTGAGCAGTTCTTC
NA | NA | TRBJ1-5 | TRBV24-1 | CATSDANNYSNQPQHF | TGTGCCACCAGTGATGCAAACAACTATAGCAATCAGCCCCAGCATTTT
TRBD1 | many | TRBJ2-5 | TRBV19 | CASTTGDQETQYF | TGTGCCAGTACTACAGGGGACCAGGAGACCCAGTACTTC
TRBD2 | NA | TRBJ2-6 | TRBV7-6 | CASSAISGTSGPSGANVLTF | TGTGCCAGCAGCGCCATCAGCGGGACTAGCGGACCCTCTGGGGCCAACGTCCTGACTTTC
TRBD1 | few | TRBJ1-4 | TRBV6-1 | CASSDLKWGGTGNEKLFF | TGTGCCAGCAGTGACCTTAAATGGGGGGGGACAGGGAACGAAAAACTGTTTTTT
NA | NA | TRBJ2-7 | TRBV7-8 | CASSLAQGGSYEQYF | TGTGCCAGCAGCTTAGCTCAGGGGGGCTCCTACGAGCAGTACTTC
NA | many | TRBJ2-7 | TRBV6-9 | CASSPTDPREQYF | TGTGCCAGCAGTCCCACTGATCCCCGCGAGCAGTACTTC
TRBD2 | NA | TRBJ2-2 | TRBV12-3/TRBV12-4 | CATRTSGRGTGELFF | TGTGCCACCCGGACTAGCGGGAGAGGTACCGGGGAGCTGTTTTTT
NA | NA | TRBJ1-4 | TRBV7-6 | CASSSTPTNEKLFF | TGTGCCAGCAGTAGTACCCCAACTAATGAAAAACTGTTTTTT
TRBD1 | NA | TRBJ1-2 | TRBV2 | CAISGQGQGYGYTF | TGTGCCATCAGTGGACAGGGACAGGGCTACGGCTACACCTTC
NA | NA | TRBJ1-5 | TRBV5-1 | CASSLLRGGDQPQHF | TGTGCCAGCAGCTTGTTAAGAGGGGGAGATCAGCCCCAGCATTTT
NA | NA | TRBJ1-4 | TRBV6-5 | CASSYSGGPPEKLFF | TGTGCCAGCAGTTACTCCGGGGGACCGCCTGAAAAACTGTTTTTT
NA | NA | TRBJ2-3 | TRBV7-3 | CASSLRAGLTDTQYF | TGTGCCAGCAGCTTACGGGCGGGACTCACAGATACGCAGTATTTT
NA | NA | TRBJ2-5 | TRBV2 | CASRSGTAGETQYF | TGTGCCAGCCGCTCCGGGACAGCGGGGGAGACCCAGTACTTC
NA | many | TRBJ2-7 | TRBV6-5 | CASSPGFLVYEQYF | TGTGCCAGCTCTCCGGGTTTCCTCGTCTACGAGCAGTACTTC
NA | many | TRBJ1-2 | TRBV24-1 | CATSDFSSDGDYGYTF | TGTGCCACCAGTGATTTCTCATCTGACGGTGACTATGGCTACACCTTC
NA | NA | TRBJ2-7 | TRBV7-2 | CASSFLDFTGEQYF | TGTGCCAGCAGCTTCCTAGACTTCACGGGCGAGCAGTACTTC
NA | many | TRBJ1-4 | TRBV20-1 | CSARTRDAGGKLFF | TGCAGTGCTCGTACCCGGGACGCGGGGGGAAAACTGTTTTTT
TRBD2 | NA | TRBJ2-7 | TRBV11-2 | CASSPPSCGSVYEQYF | TGTGCCAGCAGCCCACCCTCGTGCGGGAGTGTTTACGAGCAGTACTTC
TRBD2 | NA | TRBJ2-5 | TRBV7-2 | CASSRRLAETQYF | TGTGCCAGCAGCAGAAGACTAGCGGAGACCCAGTACTTC
NA | once | TRBJ1-2 | TRBV25-1 | CASSEWARAANYGYTF | TGTGCCAGCAGTGAATGGGCGAGGGCAGCTAACTATGGCTACACCTTC
NA | many | TRBJ2-2 | TRBV7-2 | CASSLSSMAGELFF | TGTGCCAGCAGCTTGTCTAGTATGGCCGGGGAGCTGTTTTTT
NA | many | TRBJ2-2 | TRBV29-1 | CSASPNTGELFF | TGCAGCGCTTCACCGAACACCGGGGAGCTGTTTTTT
NA | NA | TRBJ1-2 | TRBV2 | CASSFSATSGKNYGYTF | TGTGCCAGCAGCTTCTCGGCGACTAGCGGGAAGAACTATGGCTACACCTTC
TRBD2 | NA | TRBJ2-7 | TRBV7-2 | CASSPTSGSHEQYF | TGTGCCAGCAGCCCAACTAGCGGGAGCCACGAGCAGTACTTC
NA | few | TRBJ2-2 | TRBV12-3/TRBV12-4 | CASSFLTGSAGELFF | TGTGCCAGCAGTTTTTTAACCGGGAGCGCCGGGGAGCTGTTTTTT